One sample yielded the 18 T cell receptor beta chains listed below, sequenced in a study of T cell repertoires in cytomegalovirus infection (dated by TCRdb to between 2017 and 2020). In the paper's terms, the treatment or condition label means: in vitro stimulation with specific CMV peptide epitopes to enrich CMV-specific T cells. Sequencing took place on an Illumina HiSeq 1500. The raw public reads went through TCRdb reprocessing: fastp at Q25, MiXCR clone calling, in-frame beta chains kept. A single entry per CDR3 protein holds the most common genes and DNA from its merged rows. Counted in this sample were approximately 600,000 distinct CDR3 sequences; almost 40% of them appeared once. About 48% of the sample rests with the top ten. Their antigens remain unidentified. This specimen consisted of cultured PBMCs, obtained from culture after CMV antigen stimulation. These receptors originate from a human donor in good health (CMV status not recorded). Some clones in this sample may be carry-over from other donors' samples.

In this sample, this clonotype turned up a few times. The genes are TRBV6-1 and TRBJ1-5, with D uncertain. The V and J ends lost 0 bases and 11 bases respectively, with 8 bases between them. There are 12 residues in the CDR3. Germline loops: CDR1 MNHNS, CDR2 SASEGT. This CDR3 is CASSEAAWAQHF. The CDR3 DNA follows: TGTGCCAGCAGTGAAGCGGCGTGGGCCCAGCATTTT.

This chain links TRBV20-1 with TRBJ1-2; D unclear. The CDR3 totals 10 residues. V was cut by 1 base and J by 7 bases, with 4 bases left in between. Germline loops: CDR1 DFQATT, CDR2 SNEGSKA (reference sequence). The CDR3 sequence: CSARAGGYTF. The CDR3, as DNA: TGCAGTGCTAGAGCTGGTGGCTACACCTTC.

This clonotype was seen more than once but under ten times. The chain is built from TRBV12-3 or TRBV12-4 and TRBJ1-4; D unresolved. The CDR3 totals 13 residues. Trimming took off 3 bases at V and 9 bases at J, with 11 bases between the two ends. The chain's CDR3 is CASSLWVNQKLFF. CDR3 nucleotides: TGTGCCAGCAGTTTGTGGGTAAATCAAAAACTGTTTTTT.

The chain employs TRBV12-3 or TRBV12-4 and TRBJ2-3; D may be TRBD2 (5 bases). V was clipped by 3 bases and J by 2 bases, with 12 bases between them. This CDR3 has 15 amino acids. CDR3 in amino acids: CASSFPSGATDTQYF. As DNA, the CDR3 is TGTGCCAGCAGTTTCCCCAGCGGAGCCACAGATACGCAGTATTTT.

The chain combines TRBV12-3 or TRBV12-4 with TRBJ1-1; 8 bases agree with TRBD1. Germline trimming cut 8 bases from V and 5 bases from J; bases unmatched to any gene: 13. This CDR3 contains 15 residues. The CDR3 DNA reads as TGTGCCAGCGGACCAGGGGGCGGGGCTGGGACTGAAGCTTTCTTT. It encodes CASGPGGGAGTEAFF.

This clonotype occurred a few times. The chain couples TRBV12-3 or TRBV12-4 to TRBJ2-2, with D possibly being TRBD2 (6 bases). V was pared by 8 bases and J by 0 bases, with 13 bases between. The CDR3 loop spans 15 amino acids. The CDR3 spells CASALAAANTGELFF. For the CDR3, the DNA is TGTGCCAGCGCTTTAGCGGCCGCGAACACCGGGGAGCTGTTTTTT.

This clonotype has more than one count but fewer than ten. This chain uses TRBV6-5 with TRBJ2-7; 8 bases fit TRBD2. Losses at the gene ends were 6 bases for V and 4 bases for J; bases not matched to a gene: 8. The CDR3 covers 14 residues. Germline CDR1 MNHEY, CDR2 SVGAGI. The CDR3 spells CASRNVAGGYEQYF. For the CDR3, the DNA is TGTGCCAGCAGGAACGTGGCGGGAGGATACGAGCAGTACTTC.

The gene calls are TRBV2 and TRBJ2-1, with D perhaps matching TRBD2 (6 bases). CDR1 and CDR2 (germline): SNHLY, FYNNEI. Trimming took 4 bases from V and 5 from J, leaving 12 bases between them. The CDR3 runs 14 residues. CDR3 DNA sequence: TGTGCCAGCAGTGGGGAGGACGGTGACAATGAGCAGTTCTTC. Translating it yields CASSGEDGDNEQFF.

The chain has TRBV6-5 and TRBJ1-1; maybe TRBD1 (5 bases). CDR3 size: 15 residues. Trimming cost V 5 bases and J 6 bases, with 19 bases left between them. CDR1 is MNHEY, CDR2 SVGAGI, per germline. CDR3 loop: CASSERRETEAEAFF. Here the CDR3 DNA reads TGTGCCAGCAGTGAACGCAGGGAGACGGAGGCTGAAGCTTTCTTT.

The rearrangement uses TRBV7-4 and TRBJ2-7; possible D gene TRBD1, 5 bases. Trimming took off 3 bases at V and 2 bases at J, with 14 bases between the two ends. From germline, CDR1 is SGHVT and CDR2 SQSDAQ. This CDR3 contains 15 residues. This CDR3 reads CASSLGHSGTYEQYF. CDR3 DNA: TGTGCCAGCAGCTTGGGGCACTCGGGTACCTACGAGCAGTACTTC. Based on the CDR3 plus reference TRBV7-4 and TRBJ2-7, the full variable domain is GAGVSQSPRYKVAKRGRDVALRCDSISGHVTLYWYRQTLGQGSEVLTYSQSDAQRDKSGRPSGRFSAERPERSVSTLKIQRTEQGDSAVYLCASSLGHSGTYEQYFGPGTRLTVT.

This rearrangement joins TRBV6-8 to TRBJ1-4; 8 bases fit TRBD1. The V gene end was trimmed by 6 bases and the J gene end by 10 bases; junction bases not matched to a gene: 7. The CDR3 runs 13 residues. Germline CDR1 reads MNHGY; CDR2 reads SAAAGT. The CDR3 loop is CASRTGGTRKLFF. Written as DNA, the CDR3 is TGTGCCAGCAGAACAGGGGGGACTAGAAAACTGTTTTTT.

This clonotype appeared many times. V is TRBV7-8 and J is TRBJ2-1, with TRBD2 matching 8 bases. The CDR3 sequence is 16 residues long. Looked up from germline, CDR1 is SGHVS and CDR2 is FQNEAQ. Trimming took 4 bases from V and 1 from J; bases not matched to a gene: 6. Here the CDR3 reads CASSSVSGKSYNEQFF. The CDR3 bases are TGTGCCAGCAGCTCGGTTAGCGGGAAATCCTACAATGAGCAGTTCTTC.

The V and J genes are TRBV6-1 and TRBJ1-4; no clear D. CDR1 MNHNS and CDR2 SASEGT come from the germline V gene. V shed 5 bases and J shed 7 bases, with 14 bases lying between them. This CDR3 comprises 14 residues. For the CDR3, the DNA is TGTGCCAGCAGTTACCCGGGCAGCGGTGAAAAACTGTTTTTT. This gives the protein CASSYPGSGEKLFF.

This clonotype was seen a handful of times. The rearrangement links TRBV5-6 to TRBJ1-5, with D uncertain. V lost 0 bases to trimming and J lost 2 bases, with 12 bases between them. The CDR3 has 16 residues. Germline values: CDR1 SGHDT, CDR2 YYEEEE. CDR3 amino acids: CASSLAEQRGNQPQHF. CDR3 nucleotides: TGTGCCAGCAGCTTGGCCGAACAGCGCGGCAATCAGCCCCAGCATTTT.

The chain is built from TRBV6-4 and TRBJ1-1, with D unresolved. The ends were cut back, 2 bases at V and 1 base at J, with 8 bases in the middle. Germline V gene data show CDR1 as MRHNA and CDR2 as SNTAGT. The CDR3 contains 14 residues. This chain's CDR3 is CASSDGLSNTEAFF. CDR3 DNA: TGTGCCAGCAGTGACGGACTTTCGAACACTGAAGCTTTCTTT.

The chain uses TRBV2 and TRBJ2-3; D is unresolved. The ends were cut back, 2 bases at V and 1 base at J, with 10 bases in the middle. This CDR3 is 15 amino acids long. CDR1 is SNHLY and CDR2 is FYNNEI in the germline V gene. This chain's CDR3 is CASSEQATRTDTQYF. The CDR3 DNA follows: TGTGCCAGCAGTGAACAGGCGACCCGCACAGATACGCAGTATTTT.

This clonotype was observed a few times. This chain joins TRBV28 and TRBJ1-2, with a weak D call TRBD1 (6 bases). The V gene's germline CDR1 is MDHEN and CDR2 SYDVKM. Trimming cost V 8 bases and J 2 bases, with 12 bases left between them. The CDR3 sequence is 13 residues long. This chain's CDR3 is CASAQGFNYGYTF. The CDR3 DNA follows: TGTGCCAGCGCACAGGGTTTCAACTATGGCTACACCTTC.

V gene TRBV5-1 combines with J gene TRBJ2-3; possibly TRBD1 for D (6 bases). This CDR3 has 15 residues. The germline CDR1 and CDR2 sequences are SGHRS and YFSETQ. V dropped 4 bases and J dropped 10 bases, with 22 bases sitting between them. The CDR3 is CASSRPGQPEDPQYF. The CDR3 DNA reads TGCGCCAGCAGCCGACCGGGACAACCCGAGGATCCGCAGTATTTT.